The clone carrying this T cell receptor beta chain showed up many times. This CDR3 has 12 amino acids. The V and J ends lost 4 bases and 3 bases respectively, with 10 bases between them. Looked up from germline, CDR1 is SQVTM and CDR2 is ANQGSEA. These data originate in a study of human T cells and chemical hapten exposure. As to time point: patch test 3, about 24 weeks after DPC sensitization. Treatment meaning: therapeutic diphenylcyclopropenone sensitization with weekly scalp DPC. TCRdb processed the RACE reads anew with MiXCR; each CDR3 protein has one entry. The table has approximately 80,000 distinct CDR3 sequences, 11% seen once.

The material sequenced was whole blood, taken in connection with sensitization to the hapten diphenylcyclopropenone (DPC). The chain is built from TRBV29-1 and TRBJ2-7; D uncertain. The TCR was taken from a woman in her 50s with alopecia areata. Some clones in this sample may be carry-over from other donors' samples. The CDR3 DNA is TGCAGCGTTGTCCAGGCGCACTACGAGCAGTACTTC. This encodes CSVVQAHYEQYF.